The 23 T cell receptor beta chains reported below all come from one sample, sequenced in a study of blood T cell repertoires in COVID-19. Clones were read by immunoSEQ multiplex PCR, and TCRdb kept only the in-frame ones, dropping some. This sample has about 240,000 clones, with roughly 80% found just once. Sequences were obtained from peripheral blood. The receptors shown here come from a woman aged 18-29 years with acute or convalescent COVID-19.

Only one count was recorded for this clone. This sequence joins TRBV29-1 and TRBJ1-4, with TRBD1 identical over 7 bases. The V and J ends lost 4 bases and 0 bases, in that order; junction bases with no gene match: 5. CDR3 size: 15 residues. Germline V CDR1 and CDR2: SQVTM, ANQGSEA. DNA for the CDR3: TGCAGCGTTGGGGGGGACAGTGCAACTAATGAAAAACTGTTTTTT. As protein: CSVGGDSATNEKLFF.

In its sample, this clone was seen a few times. The rearrangement joins TRBV6-5 to TRBJ1-2; 7 bases match TRBD1. Germline trimming cut 6 bases from V and 7 bases from J; bases unmatched to any gene: 14. This CDR3 region has 15 residues. The germline V gene has CDR1 MNHEY and CDR2 SVGAGI. The CDR3 region is CASSRDRAAWSGYTF. The CDR3 bases are TGTGCCAGCAGCAGAGACAGGGCTGCTTGGAGTGGCTACACCTTC.

The J gene is TRBJ1-4, the V gene TRBV6-5; the match to TRBD1 covers 8 bases. CDR1 is MNHEY and CDR2 is SVGAGI in the germline V gene. V was clipped by 2 bases and J by 7 bases; unmatched bases: 9. The CDR3 contains 16 residues. DNA of the CDR3: TGTGCCAGCAGTTACAAGCCAGGGGGCTTGGTTGAAAAACTGTTTTTT. Amino acid sequence: CASSYKPGGLVEKLFF.

The chain couples TRBV30 to TRBJ1-1; TRBD1 aligns across 7 bases. The length of the CDR3 is 14 residues. V lost 0 bases and J lost 0; bases outside the gene matches: 1. The germline gives CDR1 GTSNPN, CDR2 SVGIG (reference sequence). The CDR3 loop is CAWSVDRVNTEAFF. The CDR3 nucleotides are TGTGCCTGGAGTGTAGACAGGGTGAACACTGAAGCTTTCTTT.

The V and J genes are TRBV5-5 and TRBJ2-1; D unclear. V was clipped by 3 bases and J by 0 bases, with 16 bases between them. CDR1 and CDR2 from the germline V gene are SGHKS and YYEKEE (reference sequence). This CDR3 spans 17 amino acids. The CDR3 DNA reads as TGTGCCAGCAGCTCCCTAGGCGCTAGTAGCTCCTACAATGAGCAGTTCTTC. This gives the protein CASSSLGASSSYNEQFF.

The J gene is TRBJ2-2, the V gene TRBV7-8, with TRBD1 matching over 9 bases. Germline trimming cut 6 bases from V and 1 base from J; bases unmatched to any gene: 3. CDR3 length: 15 amino acids. Germline V gives CDR1 SGHVS, CDR2 FQNEAQ. DNA of the CDR3: TGTGCCAGCAGACCGGGACAGGGGAACACCGGGGAGCTGTTTTTT. Its protein is CASRPGQGNTGELFF.

The V gene is TRBV3-1 (or the pseudogene TRBV3-2), the J gene TRBJ2-3; TRBD2 matches 10 bases. J was trimmed by 4 bases and V by 2 bases; bases with no gene match: 6. CDR1 is LGHDT and CDR2 is YNNKEL in the germline V gene (reference sequence). This CDR3 is built from 16 residues. The CDR3 sequence: CASSQWSSGSPDTQYF. CDR3 in DNA: TGTGCCAGCAGCCAATGGTCTAGCGGGAGCCCAGATACGCAGTATTTT.

In its sample, this clone was seen a few times. The rearrangement joins TRBV14 to TRBJ1-1; possibly TRBD1 for D (6 bases). V dropped 6 bases and J dropped 5 bases, with 16 bases sitting between them. The V gene's germline CDR1 is SGHDN and CDR2 FVKESK. The CDR3 has 14 residues. The CDR3 protein is CASSGVGGRTEAFF. Written as DNA, the CDR3 is TGTGCCAGCAGTGGCGTGGGGGGGCGGACTGAAGCTTTCTTT.

This clone occurred once. The chain has TRBV2 and TRBJ1-6; D may be TRBD1 (5 bases). Germline V gene lookup returns CDR1 SNHLY and CDR2 FYNNEI. This CDR3 has 20 amino acids. Trimming took 6 bases from V and 0 from J, leaving 24 bases between them. The CDR3 nucleotides read TGTGCCAGCAGGATGGCCGGTTGGGGTGGGGCCTACTCCTATAATTCACCCCTCCACTTT. Protein product: CASRMAGWGGAYSYNSPLHF.

CDR3 nucleotide sequence: TGTGCCAGCAGCTTGGGACCCCTCATACAGGCACACTTATACAATGAGCAGTTCTTC. This encodes CASSLGPLIQAHLYNEQFF. The gene calls are TRBV5-5 and TRBJ2-1; tentatively, D is TRBD1 (5 bases). This CDR3 spans 19 amino acids. The V gene lost 0 bases and the J gene lost 4 bases, with 23 bases spanning the gap. The germline gives CDR1 SGHKS, CDR2 YYEKEE (reference sequence).

This rearrangement joins TRBV7-9 to TRBJ2-3, with 10 nucleotides matching TRBD2. The CDR3 consists of 16 residues. V trimming: 2 bases; J trimming: 6 bases; junction bases outside the gene matches: 8. Germline-derived CDR1 and CDR2 are SEHNR and FQNEAQ (reference sequence). In nucleotides, the CDR3 is TGTGCCAGCAGCTTACTCCCTAGCGGGAGTTACGATACGCAGTATTTT. It codes for CASSLLPSGSYDTQYF.

V gene TRBV5-1 combines with J gene TRBJ2-6, with TRBD1 identical over 7 bases. With 0 bases clipped from V and 0 bases from J, the junction kept 6 bases outside the gene matches. Germline CDR1 and CDR2: SGHRS and YFSETQ. This CDR3 is 18 amino acids long. The CDR3 region has the DNA TGCGCCAGCAGCTTGGATGGACAGGCGAGCTCTGGGGCCAACGTCCTGACTTTC. As protein: CASSLDGQASSGANVLTF.

V is TRBV12-3 or TRBV12-4 and J is TRBJ1-2; 7 bases fit TRBD1. This CDR3 spans 13 amino acids. The V gene end was trimmed by 2 bases and the J gene end by 7 bases; junction bases not matched to a gene: 4. CDR3 amino acids: CASSLRDSVGYTF. The CDR3 region has the DNA TGTGCCAGCAGTTTAAGGGACAGCGTTGGCTACACCTTC.

This clone was seen more than once but under ten times. The chain has TRBV12-2 and TRBJ2-7; the table's D call, TRBD2, was not checked against the DNA. TRBV12-2 is flagged as a pseudogene. The CDR3 extends over 14 amino acids. The chain's CDR3 is CASRFVGGYYEQYF. CDR3 DNA sequence: TGTGCAAGTCGCTTCGTGGGAGGATATTACGAGCAGTACTTC.

Written as DNA, the CDR3 is TGTGCCAGCAGCCGAAGCGGGAATGAGCAGTTCTTC. Protein product: CASSRSGNEQFF. The chain joins TRBV3-1 (or the pseudogene TRBV3-2) to TRBJ2-1; D is perhaps TRBD2 (6 bases). Trimming left V 4 bases short and J 7 bases short, with 8 bases between. CDR1 is LGHDT, CDR2 YNNKEL, per germline (reference sequence). The CDR3 extends over 12 amino acids.

Here the CDR3 DNA reads TGTGCCAGCAGTCGCTACACAGGGGAGTCGCAGTACTTC. It encodes CASSRYTGESQYF. The V gene is TRBV6-5, the J gene TRBJ2-7, with 7 bases identical to TRBD1. Trimming removed 5 bases from V and 9 bases from J; junction bases left unmatched: 10. The germline CDR1 and CDR2 sequences are MNHEY and SVGAGI. There are 13 residues in the CDR3.

The V call is TRBV28, the J call TRBJ1-2; maybe TRBD1 (6 bases). This CDR3 has 11 residues. CDR1 and CDR2 (germline): MDHEN, SYDVKM. The CDR3 loop is CAANTGTGYTF. The CDR3 DNA is TGTGCGGCGAACACAGGGACTGGCTACACCTTC.

The gene calls are TRBV25-1 and TRBJ2-3; no clear D gene. This CDR3 comprises 16 residues. From germline, CDR1 is MGHDK and CDR2 SYGVNS. V lost 3 bases and J 2 bases, leaving 15 bases between the germline ends. CDR3 residues: CASSDSRSRLTDTQYF. The CDR3 region has the DNA TGTGCCAGCAGTGACTCTCGGAGTAGACTCACAGATACGCAGTATTTT.

The chain carries TRBV4-3 and TRBJ2-5; 9 nucleotides agree with TRBD1. The germline V gene encodes CDR1 LGHNA and CDR2 YSLEER. CDR3 length: 16 amino acids. Trimming at V came to 4 bases and at J to 5 bases, leaving 11 bases not matched to a gene. The CDR3, as DNA: TGCGCCAGCAGCCTAGAAACAGGGGGCAAAGGGGAGACCCAGTACTTC. Translating it yields CASSLETGGKGETQYF.

This clone came up once. V usage is TRBV27 and J usage is TRBJ2-5; D gene uncertain. V gave up 2 bases and J gave up 1 base, with 8 bases separating them. Germline CDR1 and CDR2: MNHEY and SMNVEV (reference sequence). The CDR3 consists of 14 residues. The chain's CDR3 is CASSLLGTQETQYF. The CDR3 nucleotides are TGTGCCAGCAGTTTACTGGGCACCCAAGAGACCCAGTACTTC.

For this clone: The junction departs from the called germline gene at one end, perhaps through a read error. The chain has TRBV5-4 and TRBJ1-3, with 7 bases that match TRBD1. CDR3 length equals 15 residues. Germline V CDR1 and CDR2: SGHNT, YYREEE (reference sequence). This chain's CDR3 is CASSAEGAVGDTIYF. The CDR3 DNA is TGTGCCAGCAGCGCCGAGGGGGCAGTTGGAGACACCATATATTTT. Filled out from reference TRBV5-4 and TRBJ1-3, the complete variable domain reads ETGVTQSPTHLIKTRGQQVTLRCSSQSGHNTVSWYQQALGQGPQFIFQYYREEENGRGNFPPRFSGLQFPNYSSELNVNALELDDSALYLCASSAEGAVGDTIYFGEGSWLTVV.

This clone was observed a single time. This rearrangement joins TRBV6-4 to TRBJ2-2; tentative D call: TRBD1 (5 bases). Germline V gene lookup returns CDR1 MRHNA and CDR2 SNTAGT. The CDR3 totals 14 residues. V dropped 2 bases and J dropped 6 bases, with 10 bases sitting between them. CDR3 coding DNA: TGTGCCAGCAGTGACGGCAGGGTCTCCGGGGAGCTGTTTTTT. Translated, it gives CASSDGRVSGELFF.

The rearrangement uses TRBV6-5 and TRBJ1-1; maybe TRBD1 (6 bases). V dropped 0 bases and J dropped 11 bases, with 19 bases sitting between them. This CDR3 has 15 amino acids. Germline CDR1 MNHEY, CDR2 SVGAGI. CDR3 in DNA: TGTGCCAGCAGTTACTCTGGCACCGGGACCAGGGGCGCTTTCTTT. It yields the protein CASSYSGTGTRGAFF.